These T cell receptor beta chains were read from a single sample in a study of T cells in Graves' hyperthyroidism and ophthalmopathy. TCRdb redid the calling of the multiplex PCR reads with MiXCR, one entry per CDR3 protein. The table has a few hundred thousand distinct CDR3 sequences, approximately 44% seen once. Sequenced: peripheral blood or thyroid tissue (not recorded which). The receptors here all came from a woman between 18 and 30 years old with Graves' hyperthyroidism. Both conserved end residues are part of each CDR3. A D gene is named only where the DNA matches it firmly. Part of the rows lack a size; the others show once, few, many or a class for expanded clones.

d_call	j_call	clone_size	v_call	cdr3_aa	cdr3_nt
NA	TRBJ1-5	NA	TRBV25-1	CASSRTWSNQPQHF	TGTGCCAGCAGTCGGACTTGGAGCAATCAGCCCCAGCATTTT
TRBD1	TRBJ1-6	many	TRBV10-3	CAISETGGNSPLHF	TGTGCCATCAGTGAAACAGGGGGTAATTCACCCCTCCACTTT
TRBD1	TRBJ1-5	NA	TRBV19	CASRMGQRHNQPQHF	TGTGCCAGTAGGATGGGACAGAGACACAATCAGCCCCAGCATTTT
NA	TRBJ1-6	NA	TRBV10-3	CAISVRLDPNSPLHF	TGTGCCATCAGTGTACGACTCGATCCTAATTCACCCCTCCACTTT
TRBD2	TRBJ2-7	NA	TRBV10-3	CASSFGRAAYEQYF	TGTGCCAGCAGTTTCGGGAGGGCGGCCTACGAGCAGTACTTC
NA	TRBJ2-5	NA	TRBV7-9	CASSLGVVRKGETQYF	TGTGCCAGCAGCTTAGGAGTGGTCAGAAAGGGTGAGACCCAGTACTTC
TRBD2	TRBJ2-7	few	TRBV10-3	CASRYGLAGESWYEQYF	TGTGCCAGCAGATACGGGCTAGCGGGAGAATCGTGGTACGAGCAGTACTTC
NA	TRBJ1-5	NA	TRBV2	CASSARAQLWNQPQHF	TGTGCCAGCAGTGCCCGGGCACAGCTCTGGAATCAGCCCCAGCATTTT
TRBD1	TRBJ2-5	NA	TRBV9	CASSVRDRGETQYF	TGTGCCAGCAGCGTCCGGGACAGGGGTGAGACCCAGTACTTC
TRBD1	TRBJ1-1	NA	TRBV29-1	CSLRTGPMNTEAFF	TGCAGCTTAAGGACAGGACCGATGAACACTGAAGCTTTCTTT
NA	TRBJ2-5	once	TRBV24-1	CATSVVTGSVETQYF	TGTGCCACCAGTGTCGTAACCGGGAGCGTAGAGACCCAGTACTTC
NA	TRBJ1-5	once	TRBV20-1	CSALIDGPGEPQHF	TGCAGTGCACTAATCGACGGCCCCGGTGAGCCCCAGCATTTT
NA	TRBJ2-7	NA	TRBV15	CATSSFLGRGTYEQYF	TGTGCCACCAGCAGTTTCCTCGGACGGGGGACCTACGAGCAGTACTTC
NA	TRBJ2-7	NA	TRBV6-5	CAISYSGDGFYEQYF	TGTGCCATCAGTTACTCGGGGGACGGTTTCTACGAGCAGTACTTC
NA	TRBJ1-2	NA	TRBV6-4	CASSDFRRDRYGYTF	TGTGCCAGCAGTGACTTTAGACGGGACCGCTATGGCTACACCTTC
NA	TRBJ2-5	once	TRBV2	CASRAETQYF	TGTGCCAGCAGGGCCGAGACCCAGTACTTC
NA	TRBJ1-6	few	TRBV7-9	CASSLETAYNSPLHF	TGTGCCAGCAGCTTAGAGACGGCCTATAATTCACCCCTCCACTTT
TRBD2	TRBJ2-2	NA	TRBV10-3	CASSEAGTSHAGELFF	TGTGCCAGCAGTGAAGCGGGGACTAGCCACGCCGGGGAGCTGTTTTTT
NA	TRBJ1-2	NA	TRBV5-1	CASSLRAANGGYTF	TGCGCCAGCAGCTTGAGGGCGGCCAACGGGGGCTACACCTTC
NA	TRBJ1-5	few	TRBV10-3	CASKQGSNQPQHF	TGTGCCAGCAAGCAGGGTAGCAATCAGCCCCAGCATTTT
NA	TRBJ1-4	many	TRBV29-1	CSIRTDPTNEKLFF	TGCAGCATACGGACGGATCCAACTAATGAAAAACTGTTTTTT
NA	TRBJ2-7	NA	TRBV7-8	CASSDLEGEVSEQYF	TGTGCCAGCAGCGATCTCGAAGGGGAAGTAAGCGAGCAGTACTTC
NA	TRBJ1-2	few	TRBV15	CATSRTPRQASNYGYTF	TGTGCCACCAGCAGAACCCCCCGGCAGGCTTCTAACTATGGCTACACCTTC
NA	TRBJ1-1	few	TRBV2	CASSEAPTGFSAFF	TGTGCCAGCAGTGAAGCTCCCACAGGTTTTAGTGCTTTCTTT
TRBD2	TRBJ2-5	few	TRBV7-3	CASSQEGIGGQETQYF	TGCGCCAGCAGCCAAGAGGGAATCGGGGGGCAAGAGACCCAGTACTTC
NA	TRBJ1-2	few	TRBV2	CASRPHNSYGYTF	TGTGCCAGCAGGCCGCACAACTCCTATGGCTACACCTTC
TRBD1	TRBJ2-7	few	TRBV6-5	CASSSWDSNYEQYF	TGTGCCAGCAGTTCATGGGACAGCAACTACGAGCAGTACTTC
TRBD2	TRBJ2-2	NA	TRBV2	CASKLAGGYTGELFF	TGTGCCAGCAAGCTAGCGGGAGGATACACCGGGGAGCTGTTTTTT
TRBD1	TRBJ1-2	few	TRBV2	CASRGQEMGLYGYTF	TGTGCCAGCAGGGGACAGGAAATGGGCCTCTATGGCTACACCTTC
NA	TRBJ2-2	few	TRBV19	CASGGSGNTGELFF	TGTGCCAGCGGCGGTTCCGGGAACACCGGGGAGCTGTTTTTT
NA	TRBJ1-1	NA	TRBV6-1	CASSSVRLRTEAFF	TGTGCCAGCAGTTCCGTTCGTCTGAGAACTGAAGCTTTCTTT